The clone carrying this TCR beta chain has a count of ten or more. The CDR3 extends 3 residues past the end of the read, so its final part is completed from the germline J gene. The CDR3 sequence is 14 residues long. V gave up 5 bases and J gave up 4 bases, with 15 bases separating them. Germline V gene data show CDR1 as DFQATT and CDR2 as SNEGSKA (reference sequence). The assay was immunoSEQ multiplex PCR, and TCRdb's table has in-frame clones only and misses some. The record shows around 42,000 clones for this sample, with no singletons present. These data originate in a study of T cell clonality in common variable immunodeficiency.

This TCR was recovered from a person aged 18 to 75 in good health. The sample taken for sequencing was peripheral blood mononuclear cells. V is TRBV20-1 and J is TRBJ2-1; D might be TRBD2 (5 bases). The CDR3 region is CSAQMHLAYNEQFF. The part of the CDR3 DNA that was read is TGCAGTGCTCAAATGCATCTAGCATACAATGAG.